What follows describes a single TCR beta chain. This clone was observed a single time. Its antigen remains undetermined. Per-nucleotide qualities are absent, and no much larger clonotype sits a single base away. Participants in the prospective study were aged about 18 to 100 years, lived in 20 to 25 United States geographic areas, and enrolled through a virtual design. Cohort assignment in the prospective study relied on participant-reported clinical history from a screening survey and a study questionnaire. For ImmuneRACE Cohort 3, a participant was defined as recovered based on two consecutive negative NP/OP PCR tests, clearance by a healthcare professional, or resolution of symptoms. In the prospective study, whole blood, serum and a nasopharyngeal or oropharyngeal swab were collected from each participant by mobile phlebotomists. Additional blood draws and questionnaires over an approximately 2-month period could optionally be provided by prospective study participants. Before DNA extraction, prospective study blood samples were shipped either frozen or at room temperature.

This sample was included in a study of blood T cell repertoires in COVID-19 (dated by TCRdb to about 2020). Study-level background: Collaborator samples came from the United States, Italy and Spain and covered acute and convalescent phases of COVID-19. The material from the prospective study consisted of cDNA or gDNA derived from T cells, B-cell-depleted T cells, or PBMCs. Deeply sampled blood TCRbeta repertoires from subjects exposed to, actively infected with, or recovered from COVID-19 were included in the dataset. The repertoires were made available in a free public database intended to serve as a resource for research on the immune response to SARS-CoV-2. Samples came from the ongoing ImmuneRACE study (first 160 participants) plus 1,254 subjects from 6 global collaborators. Nearly every sample came with metadata listing a de-identified subject ID, COVID-19 status, age in years and sex. HLA class I and class II types, where available, came from metadata supplied by the sample provider rather than from assay-based typing. Broad study findings and their caveats: Clinical and demographic metadata were provided uncurated, with the amount varying by source and participant.

TCRbeta CDR3 regions were amplified from genomic DNA using the immunoSEQ Assay, a bias-controlled multiplex PCR. The published analysis was carried out like this. The number of nucleated cells in each sample was estimated by amplification of reference gene primers within the assay. To quantify the absolute abundance of each unique TCRbeta CDR3 rearrangement, sequence reads were collapsed and filtered. For each sample, productive Simpson clonality was calculated as the square root of Simpson's diversity index across productive rearrangements. The source is immuneACCESS, and TCRdb retained only in-frame sequences with V and J called. Part of the clones is not carried over; for the studies checked, unresolved V genes explain less than half of this, and the remainder is unexplained. That table furnishes V, J and clone size, whereas the DNA furnished D and trimming. Counted in this sample were some 270,000 clones; roughly 86% of them appeared once. The ten largest account for approximately 2% of the sample.

The CDR3 starts with the cysteine, ends with the phenylalanine, and has 15 residues. The entry retains the CDR3 DNA only, 45 bases that are in frame from base 1. Trimming takes 6 bases from V and 2 bases from J, and the germline ends sit 14 bases apart. According to the germline V gene, CDR1 reads MNHEY and CDR2 reads SVGAGI. The source is a woman aged 55-70 years who had recovered from COVID-19. The chain is encoded by TRBV6-5 joined to TRBJ2-1; the best D guess is TRBD2, with 7 bases matching. Sequences were obtained from PBMCs or T cells enriched from blood (not recorded which). CDR3 region: CASRVGEGAYNEQFF. The nucleotides read TGTGCCAGCAGGGTGGGGGAGGGGGCCTACAATGAGCAGTTCTTC.